This T cell receptor beta chain is from a study of T cell responses to AZD1222 COVID-19 vaccine. This clone showed up just a few times. The CDR3 length is 17 residues. CDR1 is SGHDT, CDR2 YYEEEE, per germline. V lost 3 bases and J lost 0; bases outside the gene matches: 11. Sequencing was performed with immunoSEQ multiplex PCR; in TCRdb, only in-frame clones are kept and a portion is missing. This sample has some 140,000 clones, with about 93% found just once. This sample comprised peripheral blood, obtained on day 0 of AZD1222 vaccination. The sequence was obtained from an adult in good health. This chain connects TRBV5-6 to TRBJ2-7; 8 positions agree with TRBD1. CDR3 sequence reads: CASSSPLGTGSSYEQYF. CDR3 DNA sequence: TGTGCCAGCAGCTCTCCCTTAGGGACAGGAAGCTCCTACGAGCAGTACTTC.